The rows below give T cell receptor beta chains drawn from one sample of a study of regulatory T cells in long-lasting Graves disease. MiXCR was run by TCRdb on the multiplex PCR reads, yielding one entry per CDR3 protein. The table includes 350,000 to 450,000 distinct CDR3 sequences, 20% to 25% detected once. The sample in question was peripheral blood mononuclear cells (PBMCs), obtained when the disease was refractory, from a patient treated with antithyroid drugs. These receptors were collected from a woman aged 40 to 50 with Graves disease. Each CDR3 is given with its conserved first and last residue. The D gene is left open where the match is weak. Not every row has a clone size; where given, it reads once, few, many or a size class.

clone_size	v_call	j_call	d_call	cdr3_nt	cdr3_aa
few	TRBV9	TRBJ2-3	.	TGTGCCAGCAGCGGGGATCAGGGGGGATTATCTCAGTATTTT	CASSGDQGGLSQYF
.	TRBV7-2	TRBJ1-1	.	TGTGCCAGCCATAAAAGGGCAGTGGGGAACACTGAAGCTTTCTTT	CASHKRAVGNTEAFF
.	TRBV19	TRBJ1-3	.	TGTGCCAGCTCACGAGGGAGCCCCGGAGCTGGAAACACCATATATTTT	CASSRGSPGAGNTIYF
.	TRBV10-3	TRBJ1-5	.	TGTGCCATCAGTGATGGAGGGCAGAATAGCAATCAGCCCCAGCATTTT	CAISDGGQNSNQPQHF
.	TRBV25-1	TRBJ2-5	TRBD2	TGTGCCAGCAGTGACCCAGCGGGAGGTGGGGAGACCCAGTACTTC	CASSDPAGGGETQYF
many	TRBV28	TRBJ1-2	TRBD1	TGTGCCAGCAGTCCAGGACAGGGCCGACTAAACTATGGCTACACCTTC	CASSPGQGRLNYGYTF
many	TRBV11-2	TRBJ2-7	.	TGTGCCAGCAGCCCCCTCCGCGGGAAGGTCTACGAGCAGTACTTC	CASSPLRGKVYEQYF
.	TRBV6-9	TRBJ2-5	.	TGTGCCAGCAGTTACTACGGAGGGACTGTGACTGAGACCCAGTACTTC	CASSYYGGTVTETQYF
few	TRBV20-1	TRBJ2-7	.	TGCAGTGCTCACCCCAGGAGACAGGCTACCTACGAGCAGTACTTC	CSAHPRRQATYEQYF
many	TRBV11-2	TRBJ2-7	.	TGTGCCAGCAGCCGGGCCCTCTACGAGCAGTACTTC	CASSRALYEQYF
.	TRBV13	TRBJ2-7	TRBD2	TGTGCCAGCAGCTACGGGACTAGCGTAAGCTCCTACGAGCAGTACTTC	CASSYGTSVSSYEQYF
.	TRBV7-8	TRBJ2-3	.	TGTGCCAGCACCCGTGTCCCCACAGATACGCAGTATTTT	CASTRVPTDTQYF
many	TRBV28	TRBJ1-2	.	TGTGCCAGTACTACAGGGCTCTATGGCTACACCTTC	CASTTGLYGYTF
many	TRBV2	TRBJ2-7	.	TGTGCCAGCACCGGGACGTACCCCTACGAGCAGTACTTC	CASTGTYPYEQYF
many	TRBV29-1	TRBJ2-7	.	TGCAGCGTTACAGGGCGCTACGAGCAGTACTTC	CSVTGRYEQYF
.	TRBV19	TRBJ2-6	.	TGTGCCAGTAGTTCACAGGGTAAAGGGGCCAACGTCCTGACTTTC	CASSSQGKGANVLTF
many	TRBV11-3	TRBJ2-5	TRBD2	TGTGCCAGCAGCCAGGGACTATACGAGACCCAGTACTTC	CASSQGLYETQYF
.	TRBV28	TRBJ2-4	.	TGTGCCAGCAGTTTTGTGAGGGGCGGCAAAAACATTCAGTACTTC	CASSFVRGGKNIQYF
.	TRBV5-1	TRBJ2-2	TRBD2	TGCGCCAGCAGCTTGGGAGGGACTAGTTACACCGGGGAGCTGTTTTTT	CASSLGGTSYTGELFF
.	TRBV29-1	TRBJ2-5	.	TGCAGCGTGGAAGAGATCAACAGGGAAAGGACCCAGTACTTC	CSVEEINRERTQYF
.	TRBV19	TRBJ1-1	TRBD1	TGTGCCAGTAGTATTCGACAGGGGGGCGCTGAAGCTTTCTTT	CASSIRQGGAEAFF
many	TRBV11-2	TRBJ1-1	.	TGTGCCAGCAGCTTAGGGTTTCCTAACACAGGGGAAGCTTTCTTT	CASSLGFPNTGEAFF
.	TRBV19	TRBJ2-3	TRBD2	TGTGCCAGTAGTCTCCACTCGACTAGCGTTACAGATACGCAGTATTTT	CASSLHSTSVTDTQYF
.	TRBV5-1	TRBJ1-2	.	TGCGCCAGCAGCTTGTCTGGCGGAAACTATGGCTACACCTTC	CASSLSGGNYGYTF
.	TRBV7-2	TRBJ2-7	TRBD1	TGTGCCAGCAGCCCGACAGGGTCCCCCTACGAGCAGTACTTC	CASSPTGSPYEQYF
few	TRBV5-1	TRBJ1-1	TRBD1	TGCGCCAGCAGCTTGCTCTCACAGGGGGGTATGAACACTGAAGCTTTCTTT	CASSLLSQGGMNTEAFF
.	TRBV13	TRBJ2-7	TRBD1	TGTGCCAGCAGCCGTAGGAGGATGGGTGACAGGGCCTCCTACGAGCAGTACTTC	CASSRRRMGDRASYEQYF
once	TRBV25-1	TRBJ2-2	.	TGTGCCAGCAGTGGACGTAGGGGGTTACGGAACACCGGGGAGCTGTTTTTT	CASSGRRGLRNTGELFF
many	TRBV28	TRBJ2-7	TRBD2	TGTGCCAGCAGTTTTGGATGGGAGATAGCGGGGTACGAGCAGTACTTC	CASSFGWEIAGYEQYF
many	TRBV6-5	TRBJ2-7	TRBD2	TGTGCCAGCAGTTACTGGACTAGCGCCGAGCAGTACTTC	CASSYWTSAEQYF
.	TRBV6-1	TRBJ1-1	.	TGTGCCAGCAGACCTCCGAGAGCAGGTTGGACTGAAGCTTTCTTT	CASRPPRAGWTEAFF
.	TRBV12-3/TRBV12-4	TRBJ2-3	TRBD2	TGTGCCAGCAGTTTTAAGCGGGAAAAGGGGAATACGCAGTATTTT	CASSFKREKGNTQYF
many	TRBV5-8	TRBJ1-5	TRBD1	TGTGCCAGCAGCGCCCCGACAGGGGATAGCAATCAGCCCCAGCATTTT	CASSAPTGDSNQPQHF
many	TRBV12-3/TRBV12-4	TRBJ1-1	.	TGTGCCAGCCTTCGCATCCCAGGGAATACGAACACTGAAGCTTTCTTT	CASLRIPGNTNTEAFF
many	TRBV20-1	TRBJ1-1	.	TGCAGTGCTAGAGAGAAAGGGGGTGGTACTGAAGCTTTCTTT	CSAREKGGGTEAFF
few	TRBV20-1	TRBJ1-5	TRBD1	TGCAGTGCTCAGACCCAGGGGGGGTCGGATCAGCCCCAGCATTTT	CSAQTQGGSDQPQHF
many	TRBV20-1	TRBJ1-4	.	TGCAGTGCTAGAACAGACAATGAGGATGAAAAACTGTTTTTT	CSARTDNEDEKLFF
.	TRBV27	TRBJ2-3	.	TGTGCCAGCAGTTCCGCATCAAACACAGATACGCAGTATTTT	CASSSASNTDTQYF
many	TRBV2	TRBJ1-4	.	TGTGCCAGCAGTGAACAGACAGTGGAAAAACTGTTTTTT	CASSEQTVEKLFF
many	TRBV10-3	TRBJ2-7	.	TGTGCCATCAGTCTTGGCAGGTCCTACGAGCAGTACTTC	CAISLGRSYEQYF